These 21 T cell receptor beta chains were all obtained from the same sample, sequenced in a study of blood T cell repertoires in COVID-19. The data were produced by immunoSEQ multiplex PCR, yet TCRdb's version contains in-frame clones alone and is incomplete. Of tens of thousands of clones listed, about 92% are singletons. Sequenced: peripheral blood. The receptors originated from a man aged 45-60 years with active COVID-19.

The V gene is TRBV5-6, the J gene TRBJ1-2; a weak D match, TRBD1 (5 bases). This CDR3 region has 13 residues. CDR1 and CDR2 (germline): SGHDT, YYEEEE. V was clipped by 0 bases and J by 8 bases, with 11 bases between them. The CDR3, as DNA: TGTGCCAGCAGCTTGGTCGCGGGGGGAGGCTACACCTTC. Amino acids: CASSLVAGGGYTF.

This clone was detected a few times. The chain has TRBV28 and TRBJ1-5; D ambiguous. In germline, CDR1 is MDHEN, CDR2 SYDVKM. The CDR3 is 14 amino acids. Trimming shortened V by 3 bases and J by 4 bases, and 10 bases separated the two germline ends. CDR3 bases: TGTGCCAGCAGTTTGAACGCACAAAATCAGCCCCAGCATTTT. Protein product: CASSLNAQNQPQHF.

The rearrangement uses TRBV27 and TRBJ1-6; D is possibly TRBD1 (6 bases). This CDR3 spans 14 amino acids. Germline V gives CDR1 MNHEY, CDR2 SMNVEV (reference sequence). V shed 6 bases and J shed 7 bases, with 13 bases lying between them. CDR3 bases: TGTGCCAGCAGCCAGAATGGACAGAATTCACCCCTCCACTTT. Its protein product is CASSQNGQNSPLHF.

The rearrangement uses TRBV5-6 and TRBJ2-5; 14 nucleotides align to TRBD2. The V gene's germline CDR1 is SGHDT and CDR2 YYEEEE. Trimming removed 7 bases from V and 5 bases from J; junction bases left unmatched: 7. CDR3 length: 15 residues. The CDR3 DNA is TGTGCCAGCCTACTGACTAGCGGGGGGGTTGAGACCCAGTACTTC. Its protein product is CASLLTSGGVETQYF.

CDR3 bases: TGTGCCAGCAGTCTGACTAGGTCCCACGAGCAGTACTTC. It specifies CASSLTRSHEQYF. The chain recombines TRBV28 with TRBJ2-7, with a tentative D call TRBD2 (6 bases). The V end was cut by 5 bases, the J end by 5 bases, with 13 bases between. The V gene's germline CDR1 is MDHEN and CDR2 SYDVKM. The CDR3 spans 13 residues. The full variable domain, its missing parts supplied by reference TRBV28 and TRBJ2-7, is DVKVTQSSRYLVKRTGEKVFLECVQDMDHENMFWYRQDPGLGLRLIYFSYDVKMKEKGDIPEGYSVSREKKERFSLILESASTNQTSMYLCASSLTRSHEQYFGPGTRLTVT.

The chain joins TRBV5-1 to TRBJ1-3, with D uncertain. The V gene lost 0 bases and the J gene lost 3 bases, with 10 bases spanning the gap. The CDR3 has 15 residues. CDR1 and CDR2 from the germline V gene are SGHRS and YFSETQ. CDR3 nucleotides: TGCGCCAGCAGCTTGGGTCCCGTCGGTGGAAACACCATATATTTT. Its translation: CASSLGPVGGNTIYF.

The V gene is TRBV5-6, the J gene TRBJ2-3; 7 bases map to TRBD2. V lost 4 bases and J lost 3; bases outside the gene matches: 2. Germline values: CDR1 SGHDT, CDR2 YYEEEE. The CDR3 has 13 amino acids. This CDR3 reads CASSAGGTDTQYF. In nucleotides, the CDR3 is TGTGCCAGCAGCGCCGGGGGGACAGATACGCAGTATTTT. The entire variable domain, with the rest obtained from reference TRBV5-6 and TRBJ2-3, is as follows: DAGVTQSPTHLIKTRGQQVTLRCSPKSGHDTVSWYQQALGQGPQFIFQYYEEEERQRGNFPDRFSGHQFPNYSSELNVNALLLGDSALYLCASSAGGTDTQYFGPGTRLTVL.

The rearrangement links TRBV6-5 to TRBJ2-3, with TRBD2 matching 7 bases. Germline V lookup: CDR1 MNHEY, CDR2 SVGAGI. The V segment lost 0 bases and the J segment 0 bases; nucleotides outside the gene matches: 3. The CDR3 consists of 16 residues. The chain's CDR3 is CASSYSGRGSTDTQYF. CDR3 in DNA: TGTGCCAGCAGTTACTCGGGGAGGGGAAGCACAGATACGCAGTATTTT.

The V and J genes are TRBV2 and TRBJ2-3, with 7 bases lining up with TRBD1. The CDR3 length is 15 residues. J gave up 1 base and V 7 bases, and 8 bases lay outside the gene matches. Germline V gives CDR1 SNHLY, CDR2 FYNNEI. DNA of the CDR3: TGTGCCAGCATGACGGACAGGTGGGGCACAGATACGCAGTATTTT. This gives the protein CASMTDRWGTDTQYF.

The V gene is TRBV18, the J gene TRBJ2-7; 9 nucleotides align to TRBD1. Germline V CDR1 and CDR2: KGHSH, LQKENI. The CDR3 sequence is 14 residues long. V lost 6 bases, J lost 3 bases, and 6 bases stayed unmatched. CDR3 in amino acids: CASSPRDRDYEQYF. CDR3 in DNA: TGTGCCAGCTCCCCCCGGGACAGGGACTACGAGCAGTACTTC.

The chain recombines TRBV6-5 with TRBJ1-5; a possible D gene is TRBD1 (6 bases). V lost 6 bases and J 4 bases, leaving 16 bases between the germline ends. Per the germline V gene, CDR1 is MNHEY and CDR2 is SVGAGI. The CDR3 covers 15 residues. CDR3 nucleotides: TGTGCCAGCAGGGAGAGTACAGGGTGGAATCAGCCCCAGCATTTT. Its protein is CASRESTGWNQPQHF.

The V gene is TRBV28, the J gene TRBJ1-1; D not resolved. Per the germline V gene, CDR1 is MDHEN and CDR2 is SYDVKM. V lost 2 bases to trimming and J lost 7 bases, with 17 bases between them. This CDR3 has 15 amino acids. CDR3 loop: CASSLVKGLGNEAFF. The CDR3, as DNA: TGTGCCAGCAGTTTAGTCAAAGGGCTCGGGAATGAAGCTTTCTTT. Together with reference TRBV28 and TRBJ1-1, the CDR3 gives the full variable domain: DVKVTQSSRYLVKRTGEKVFLECVQDMDHENMFWYRQDPGLGLRLIYFSYDVKMKEKGDIPEGYSVSREKKERFSLILESASTNQTSMYLCASSLVKGLGNEAFFGQGTRLTVV.

The rearrangement links TRBV13 to TRBJ2-1; tentatively, D is TRBD2 (6 bases). V dropped 5 bases and J dropped 4 bases, with 21 bases sitting between them. CDR3 length: 17 residues. Per germline, CDR1 PRHDT and CDR2 FYEKMQ (reference sequence). The CDR3 loop is CASSPWSGPSAYNEQFF. In nucleotides, the CDR3 is TGTGCCAGCAGCCCCTGGTCGGGCCCTAGCGCATACAATGAGCAGTTCTTC.

V and J are TRBV14 and TRBJ2-3; D is uncertain. The CDR3 is 17 amino acids. V lost 4 bases, J lost 2 bases, and 19 bases lay in between. Looked up from germline, CDR1 is SGHDN and CDR2 is FVKESK. The CDR3 DNA follows: TGTGCCAGCAGCCGGTTCCCCCGAGGCGCCGACACAGATACGCAGTATTTT. Translating gives CASSRFPRGADTDTQYF.

This chain connects TRBV7-8 to TRBJ2-7; 8 bases are shared with TRBD2. The CDR3 runs to 12 residues. After removal of 5 bases from V and 6 bases from J, the junction contained 3 bases not matched to a gene. Germline V gene lookup returns CDR1 SGHVS and CDR2 FQNEAQ. In DNA form, the CDR3 reads TGTGCCAGCAGCCGTACTAGCGGCGAGCAGTACTTC. The encoded protein is CASSRTSGEQYF.

The gene calls are TRBV12-5 and TRBJ1-5; D gene unclear. The ends were cut back, 1 base at V and 5 bases at J, with 6 bases in the middle. Germline lookup yields CDR1 LGHNT and CDR2 FRNRAP. The CDR3 contains 13 residues. The CDR3 is CASGLGSDQPQHF. Written as DNA, the CDR3 is TGTGCTAGTGGTTTGGGTTCAGATCAGCCCCAGCATTTT.

The chain couples TRBV2 to TRBJ2-2; D remains ambiguous. Germline CDR1 is SNHLY and CDR2 is FYNNEI. The CDR3 is 14 amino acids. Trimming pared 5 bases from V and 5 bases from J, leaving 12 bases between. Written as DNA, the CDR3 is TGTGCCAGCAGTTCAATATCGGAGACCGGGGAGCTGTTTTTT. Translating it yields CASSSISETGELFF. Looking up the rest from reference TRBV2 and TRBJ2-2 gives the full variable domain: EPEVTQTPSHQVTQMGQEVILRCVPISNHLYFYWYRQILGQKVEFLVSFYNNEISEKSEIFDDQFSVERPDGSNFTLKIRSTKLEDSAMYFCASSSISETGELFFGEGSRLTVL.

The chain employs TRBV2 and TRBJ1-6; possibly TRBD1 for D (6 bases). The germline CDR1 and CDR2 sequences are SNHLY and FYNNEI. The V end lost 6 bases, the J end lost 3 bases, and 15 bases lay between the germline ends. This CDR3 is built from 16 residues. CDR3 nucleotide sequence: TGTGCCAGCAGGGAAACAGGGCTTTTCTATAATTCACCCCTCCACTTT. As protein: CASRETGLFYNSPLHF.

This chain uses TRBV21-1 with TRBJ1-3; the D call in the table, TRBD1, was not verified against the DNA. TRBV21-1 is described as a pseudogene. The CDR3 loop spans 15 amino acids. CDR3 sequence (DNA): TGTGCCAGCCAACACCCGACAGGGTGCAGAAACACCATATATTTT. Translation: CASQHPTGCRNTIYF.

The chain joins TRBV29-1 to TRBJ2-1; D possibly corresponds to TRBD2 (5 bases). The CDR3 runs 11 residues. Deletions cut 3 bases from V and 9 bases from J, with 9 bases between. The germline gives CDR1 SQVTM, CDR2 ANQGSEA. The CDR3 loop is CSVERGLEQFF. As DNA, the CDR3 is TGCAGCGTTGAGAGAGGACTTGAGCAGTTCTTC.

The chain carries TRBV7-3 and TRBJ2-7, with D uncertain. This CDR3 comprises 13 residues. Germline CDR1 SGHTA, CDR2 FQGTGA. Between the trimmed V and J ends, which lost 5 bases and 2 bases, there was a span of 10 bases. CDR3 in amino acids: CASSGANTYEQYF. The CDR3 nucleotides are TGTGCCAGCAGCGGAGCAAATACCTACGAGCAGTACTTC.